Below, 8 T cell receptor beta chains from the same sample are listed, as sequenced in a study of blood T cells in healthy people across ages. A sample-barcoded 5' primer and a J-beta primer mix were used in a second PCR of about 6 to 12 cycles. Using its own MiXCR run on the 5' RACE reads, TCRdb lists one record per CDR3 protein. The table has approximately 1.5 million distinct CDR3 sequences, roughly 43% seen once. Sequencing input: blood. The receptor source for this set is a woman under 30 in good health.

V gene TRBV12-3 or TRBV12-4 combines with J gene TRBJ2-1; D is perhaps TRBD2 (5 bases). This CDR3 has 15 residues. V lost 3 bases to trimming and J lost 0 bases, with 9 bases between them. DNA for the CDR3: TGTGCCAGCAGTTTGAGGGCCGGCTCCTACAATGAGCAGTTCTTC. Translated: CASSLRAGSYNEQFF.

This clonotype was counted a few times. V usage is TRBV29-1 and J usage is TRBJ2-2; no definite D call. Trimming shortened V by 6 bases and J by 4 bases, and 15 bases separated the two germline ends. Germline lookup yields CDR1 SQVTM and CDR2 ANQGSEA. The length of the CDR3 is 14 residues. CDR3 in DNA: TGCAGCGTCAAAGCCCGGGTCGGCACCGGGGAGCTGTTTTTT. Its protein is CSVKARVGTGELFF.

This clonotype occurred a few times. This chain connects TRBV28 to TRBJ1-6; D uncertain. CDR1 and CDR2 (germline): MDHEN, SYDVKM. CDR3 length equals 13 residues. Trimming left V 4 bases short and J 8 bases short, with 9 bases between. CDR3: CASSSPQYSPLHF. The CDR3 nucleotides are TGTGCCAGCAGTTCACCACAGTATTCACCCCTCCACTTT.

The chain employs TRBV20-1 and TRBJ1-2; 8 positions agree with TRBD1. Unmatched junction bases numbered 13, after V lost 3 bases and J lost 4 bases. Germline CDR1 is DFQATT and CDR2 is SNEGSKA (reference sequence). The CDR3 sequence is 16 residues long. CDR3 in amino acids: CSARPDRDRYSYGYTF. Written as DNA, the CDR3 is TGCAGTGCTAGGCCGGACAGGGACAGGTATAGCTATGGCTACACCTTC.

The chain couples TRBV6-1 to TRBJ2-1; 12 bases are a match to TRBD2. V shed 3 bases and J 7 bases; nucleotides not matched to a gene: 7. The CDR3 consists of 16 residues. Germline lookup yields CDR1 MNHNS and CDR2 SASEGT. The CDR3 reads CASSEVPGTSGNEQFF. The CDR3 DNA reads as TGTGCCAGCAGTGAGGTCCCCGGGACTAGCGGGAATGAGCAGTTCTTC.

This clonotype was seen a handful of times. The chain recombines TRBV4-3 with TRBJ2-7; D is possibly TRBD2 (5 bases). Germline V gene sequence: CDR1 LGHNA, CDR2 YSLEER. Between the trimmed V and J ends, which lost 5 bases and 4 bases, there was a span of 15 bases. The CDR3 has 14 residues. CDR3 in amino acids: CASSSTSGDYEQYF. CDR3 bases: TGCGCCAGCAGCTCCACAAGCGGAGATTACGAGCAGTACTTC.

The chain links TRBV11-2 to TRBJ2-1; D is unclear. V lost 3 bases to trimming and J lost 2 bases, with 8 bases between them. The germline V gene encodes CDR1 SGHAT and CDR2 FQNNGV. This CDR3 spans 14 amino acids. CDR3 DNA sequence: TGTGCCAGCAGCTTCAGCGACACCTACAATGAGCAGTTCTTC. Protein: CASSFSDTYNEQFF.

The V gene is TRBV6-5, the J gene TRBJ1-2; weak D call: TRBD1 (5 bases). CDR1 is MNHEY, CDR2 SVGAGI, per germline. CDR3 length: 13 amino acids. Trimming cost V 6 bases and J 5 bases, with 13 bases left between them. The CDR3, as DNA: TGTGCCAGCAGCTGGGGACGGCTATATGGCTACACCTTC. This encodes CASSWGRLYGYTF.